A selection of T cell receptor beta chains follows, all from one sample in a study of T cells expressing NK-cell markers. TCRdb re-called the 5' RACE reads; every CDR3 protein appears as one record, without DNA. The sample has about 160,000 distinct CDR3 sequences. The sample comprised blood T cells: a sorted CD56 or NKG2C T cell subset, CD4+ or CD8+ T cells, or bulk PBMC T cells (not recorded which). The source is a man between 18 and 69 years old in good health. Each CDR3 is given with its conserved first and last residue. Fields, in order: V gene, J gene, CDR3 protein.

v_call: TRBV19; j_call: TRBJ2-7; cdr3_aa: CASSTVDGSYEQYF
v_call: TRBV18; j_call: TRBJ1-1; cdr3_aa: CASSGDLNTEAFF
v_call: TRBV7-3; j_call: TRBJ2-3; cdr3_aa: CASSALRGGLTDTQYF
v_call: TRBV10-3; j_call: TRBJ2-7; cdr3_aa: CASNDRVSSYEQYF
v_call: TRBV5-6; j_call: TRBJ1-5; cdr3_aa: CASSWTGGGGNQPQHF
v_call: TRBV28; j_call: TRBJ2-7; cdr3_aa: CASSFHTSGRSYEQYF
v_call: TRBV15; j_call: TRBJ1-5; cdr3_aa: CATSRDWGEQPQHF
v_call: TRBV27; j_call: TRBJ1-6; cdr3_aa: CASSSPTGGNSPLHF
v_call: TRBV7-9; j_call: TRBJ2-5; cdr3_aa: CASSLTGTWEQETQYF
v_call: TRBV11-1; j_call: TRBJ2-1; cdr3_aa: CASSSTTGLTFYNEQFF
v_call: TRBV3-1; j_call: TRBJ2-1; cdr3_aa: CASSQTGNGEQFF
v_call: TRBV11-2; j_call: TRBJ2-5; cdr3_aa: CASSLVYGRGRGSDQETQYF
v_call: TRBV7-6; j_call: TRBJ1-1; cdr3_aa: CASSPISGGGAEAFF
v_call: TRBV3-1; j_call: TRBJ2-2; cdr3_aa: CASSQGARTNTGELFF
v_call: TRBV4-1; j_call: TRBJ1-3; cdr3_aa: CASSHPQGRNTIYF
v_call: TRBV12-3/TRBV12-4; j_call: TRBJ2-5; cdr3_aa: CASSLTGTLTQYF
v_call: TRBV12-3/TRBV12-4; j_call: TRBJ2-3; cdr3_aa: CASSDRAIVLRTDTQYF
v_call: TRBV5-1; j_call: TRBJ2-1; cdr3_aa: CASSVNRGNEQFF
v_call: TRBV5-4; j_call: TRBJ2-4; cdr3_aa: CASSDPPGGSQNIQYF
v_call: TRBV4-2; j_call: TRBJ2-5; cdr3_aa: CASSPQDTPVRGQETQYF
v_call: TRBV9; j_call: TRBJ2-6; cdr3_aa: CASSGQGTGANVLTF
v_call: TRBV29-1; j_call: TRBJ2-2; cdr3_aa: CSAGAGTGELFF